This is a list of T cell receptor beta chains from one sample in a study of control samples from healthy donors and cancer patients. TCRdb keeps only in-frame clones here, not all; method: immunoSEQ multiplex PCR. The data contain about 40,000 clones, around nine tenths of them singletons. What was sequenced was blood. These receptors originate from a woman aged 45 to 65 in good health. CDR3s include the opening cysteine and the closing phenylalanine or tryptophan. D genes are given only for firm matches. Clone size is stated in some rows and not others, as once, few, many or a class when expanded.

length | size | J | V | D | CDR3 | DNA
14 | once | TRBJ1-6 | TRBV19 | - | CASSMKREQSPLHF | TGTGCCAGTAGTATGAAAAGGGAACAGTCACCCCTCCACTTT
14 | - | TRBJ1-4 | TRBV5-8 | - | CASSLETGFEKLFF | TGTGCCAGCAGCTTGGAGACAGGCTTCGAAAAACTGTTTTTT
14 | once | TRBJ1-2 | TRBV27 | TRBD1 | CATLGGVTNYGYTF | TGTGCCACCTTAGGGGGCGTGACTAACTATGGCTACACCTTC
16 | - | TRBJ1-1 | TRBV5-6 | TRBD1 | CASSLGAGGANTEAFF | TGTGCCAGCAGCTTGGGGGCAGGGGGCGCGAACACTGAAGCTTTCTTT
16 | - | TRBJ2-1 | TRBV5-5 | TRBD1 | CASSLSGGLGGNEQFF | TGTGCCAGCAGCCTCTCAGGGGGCCTAGGGGGCAATGAGCAGTTCTTC
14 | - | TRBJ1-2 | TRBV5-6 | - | CASSSPGGHYGYTF | TGTGCCAGCAGCTCGCCGGGAGGCCACTATGGCTACACCTTC
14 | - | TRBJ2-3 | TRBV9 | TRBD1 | CASSAGQGPDTQYF | TGTGCCAGCAGCGCGGGACAGGGCCCAGATACGCAGTATTTT
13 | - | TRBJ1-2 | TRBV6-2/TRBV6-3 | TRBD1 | CASSPGGNYGYTF | TGTGCCAGCAGTCCAGGGGGGAACTATGGCTACACCTTC
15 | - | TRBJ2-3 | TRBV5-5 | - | CASSFQSWGTDTQYF | TGTGCCAGCAGCTTCCAGTCCTGGGGCACAGATACGCAGTATTTT
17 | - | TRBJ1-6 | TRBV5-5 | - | CASSLKDSAASNSPLHF | TGTGCCAGCAGCTTGAAGGATTCGGCAGCGAGTAATTCACCCCTCCACTTT
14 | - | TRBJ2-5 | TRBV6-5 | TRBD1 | CASSYLGQQETQYF | TGTGCCAGCAGTTACCTGGGACAGCAAGAGACCCAGTACTTC
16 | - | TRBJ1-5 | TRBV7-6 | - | CASPLGGGAGNQPQHF | TGTGCCAGCCCACTGGGGGGGGGCGCGGGCAATCAGCCCCAGCATTTT
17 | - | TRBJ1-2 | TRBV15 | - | CATSRGGDPRDFWGYTF | TGTGCCACCAGCAGAGGAGGCGACCCCAGGGACTTCTGGGGCTACACCTTC
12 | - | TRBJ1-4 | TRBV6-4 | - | CASSDSLGKLFF | TGTGCCAGCAGTGACTCTTTGGGGAAACTGTTTTTT
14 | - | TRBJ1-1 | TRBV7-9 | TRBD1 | CASSYSGGLTEAFF | TGTGCCAGCAGCTACTCAGGGGGCCTCACTGAAGCTTTCTTT
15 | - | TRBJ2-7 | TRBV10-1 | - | CASSLTGTPGLEQYF | TGCGCCAGCAGCTTGACCGGGACCCCGGGGCTCGAGCAGTACTTC
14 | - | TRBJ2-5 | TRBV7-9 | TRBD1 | CASIPRTGGETQYF | TGTGCCAGCATCCCTCGTACAGGGGGGGAGACCCAGTACTTC
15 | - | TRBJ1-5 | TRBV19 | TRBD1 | CASSTAGQGGQPQHF | TGTGCCAGTAGTACCGCGGGACAGGGGGGTCAGCCCCAGCATTTT
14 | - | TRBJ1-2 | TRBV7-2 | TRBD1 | CASSLGQGGNGYTF | TGTGCCAGCAGCTTGGGACAGGGGGGAAATGGCTACACCTTC
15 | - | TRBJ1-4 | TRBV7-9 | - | CASSVQGAANEKLFF | TGTGCCAGCAGCGTTCAAGGGGCGGCTAATGAAAAACTGTTTTTT
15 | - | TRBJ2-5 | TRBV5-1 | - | CASSLGSGLPETQYF | TGCGCCAGCAGCTTGGGCAGCGGACTACCGGAGACCCAGTACTTC
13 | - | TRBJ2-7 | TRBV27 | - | CASSPRRGSEQYF | TGTGCCAGCAGTCCGCGGAGGGGGTCCGAGCAGTACTTC
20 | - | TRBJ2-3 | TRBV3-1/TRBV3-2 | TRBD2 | CASSQPGLAGALLSTDTQYF | TGTGCCAGCAGCCAACCGGGACTAGCGGGGGCCTTACTAAGCACAGATACGCAGTATTTT
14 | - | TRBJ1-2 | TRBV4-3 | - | CASSLDGESYGYTF | TGCGCCAGCAGCCTGGACGGGGAGTCCTATGGCTACACCTTC
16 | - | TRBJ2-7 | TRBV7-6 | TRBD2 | CASSLSGGAQAYEQYF | TGTGCCAGCAGCTTAAGCGGGGGGGCCCAAGCCTACGAGCAGTACTTC
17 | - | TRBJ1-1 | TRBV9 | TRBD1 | CASSPQGGQGAPTEAFF | TGTGCCAGCAGCCCCCAGGGAGGGCAGGGGGCCCCCACTGAAGCTTTCTTT
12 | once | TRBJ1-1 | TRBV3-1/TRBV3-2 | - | CASSQRNTEAFF | TGTGCCAGCAGCCAAAGGAACACTGAAGCTTTCTTT
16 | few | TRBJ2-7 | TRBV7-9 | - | CASSLALNPSSYEQYF | TGTGCCAGCAGCTTAGCATTAAATCCCAGTTCCTACGAGCAGTACTTC
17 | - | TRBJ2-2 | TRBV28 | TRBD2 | CASSVTSGGAGTGELFF | TGTGCCAGCAGTGTAACTAGCGGGGGGGCGGGGACCGGGGAGCTGTTTTTT
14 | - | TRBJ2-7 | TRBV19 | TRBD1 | CASSWTGGTYEQYF | TGTGCCAGTAGTTGGACAGGGGGCACCTACGAGCAGTACTTC
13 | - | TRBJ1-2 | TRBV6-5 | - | CASSLYGVQGYTF | TGTGCCAGCAGTTTATATGGGGTTCAAGGCTACACCTTC
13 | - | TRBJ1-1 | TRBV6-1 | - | CASSDHVNTEAFF | TGTGCCAGCAGTGACCATGTTAACACTGAAGCTTTCTTT
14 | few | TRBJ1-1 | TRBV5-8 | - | CASSLGQKNTEAFF | TGTGCCAGCAGCTTGGGCCAGAAGAACACTGAAGCTTTCTTT
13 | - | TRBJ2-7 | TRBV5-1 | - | CASSLAQGLEQYF | TGCGCCAGCAGCTTGGCTCAGGGGCTCGAGCAGTACTTC